These 25 T cell receptor beta chains came from one sample sequenced in a study of pediatric ulcerative colitis. One to two pinch biopsies were taken from the rectum during colonoscopy. Only in-frame clones appear in the TCRdb table, and some are missing; sequencing was by immunoSEQ multiplex PCR. The repertoire includes about 36,000 clones, around 78% of them detected once, and 0.74% sits in the top ten. Source material: gut tissue. The source is a boy younger than 18 with moderate ulcerative colitis.

The chain joins TRBV2 to TRBJ1-4, with D unclear. Germline CDR1 and CDR2: SNHLY and FYNNEI. Trimming removed 5 bases at V and 8 bases at J, with 6 bases between. The CDR3 runs 11 residues. The CDR3 DNA reads as TGTGCCAGCAGTTCAATCGAAAAACTGTTTTTT. Translating gives CASSSIEKLFF.

The J gene is TRBJ2-5, the V gene TRBV21-1; the D call TRBD2 from the table was never checked on the DNA. TRBV21-1 is a pseudogene. The CDR3 spans 16 residues. CDR3 DNA: TGTGCCAGCCCCGGGGAGCGGGGGGATAAGAAGAGGGCCCAGTACTTC. Translation: CASPGERGDKKRAQYF.

This chain links TRBV4-3 with TRBJ1-3; possible D gene TRBD1, 5 bases. Per germline, CDR1 LGHNA and CDR2 YSLEER. Deletions cut 4 bases from V and 1 base from J, with 20 bases between. CDR3 length: 18 amino acids. For the CDR3, the DNA is TGCGCCAGCAGCCCTACGAATCTTAAAGGGGTATCTGGAAACACCATATATTTT. Its translation: CASSPTNLKGVSGNTIYF.

The chain carries TRBV11-2 and TRBJ2-4; D is ambiguous. V was pared by 8 bases and J by 8 bases, with 13 bases between. There are 12 residues in the CDR3. Germline V CDR1 and CDR2: SGHAT, FQNNGV. CDR3 in DNA: TGTGCCAGCGGAGCCGGATCTGACATTCAGTACTTC. Amino acid sequence: CASGAGSDIQYF.

The rearrangement uses TRBV7-2 and TRBJ2-3; TRBD2 is a possible D gene (5 bases). Looked up from germline, CDR1 is SGHTA and CDR2 is FQGNSA. V shed 5 bases and J shed 1 base, with 13 bases lying between them. This CDR3 has 15 residues. CDR3 in DNA: TGTGCCAGCAGCAGCCCTTGGCGGGGCACAGATACGCAGTATTTT. Its protein is CASSSPWRGTDTQYF.

This clone was seen more than once but under ten times. J is TRBJ1-5 and V is TRBV7-2, with no clear D. The CDR3 is made up of 14 amino acids. V dropped 5 bases and J dropped 0 bases, with 8 bases sitting between them. Per the germline V gene, CDR1 is SGHTA and CDR2 is FQGNSA. The CDR3 bases are TGTGCCAGCAGCCAAACCTATAGCAATCAGCCCCAGCATTTT. Translated, it gives CASSQTYSNQPQHF.

This clone is a singleton in its sample. The chain carries TRBV29-1 and TRBJ1-1; no clear D. V lost 3 bases, J lost 4 bases, and 12 bases lay in between. This CDR3 has 13 residues. Germline V lookup: CDR1 SQVTM, CDR2 ANQGSEA. The CDR3 is CSVEARESTEAFF. The CDR3 DNA reads as TGCAGCGTTGAGGCGAGGGAGAGCACTGAAGCTTTCTTT.

The chain has TRBV7-8 and TRBJ2-1; 7 positions agree with TRBD1. The V segment lost 3 bases and the J segment 10 bases; nucleotides outside the gene matches: 9. Germline V gene lookup returns CDR1 SGHVS and CDR2 FQNEAQ. The length of the CDR3 is 14 residues. Written as DNA, the CDR3 is TGTGCCAGCAGCTTCGAGGGGGCCGGGAAGGAGCAGTTCTTC. Translation gives CASSFEGAGKEQFF. Filled out from reference TRBV7-8 and TRBJ2-1, the complete variable domain reads GAGVSQSPRYKVAKRGQDVALRCDPISGHVSLFWYQQALGQGPEFLTYFQNEAQLDKSGLPSDRFFAERPEGSVSTLKIQRTQQEDSAVYLCASSFEGAGKEQFFGPGTRLTVL.

This clone has only a few counts. The genes are TRBV5-1 and TRBJ1-1; 7 nucleotides align to TRBD1. The length of the CDR3 is 14 residues. CDR1 is SGHRS, CDR2 YFSETQ, per germline. Germline trimming cut 4 bases from V and 7 bases from J; bases unmatched to any gene: 10. This chain's CDR3 is CASSPRQGISEAFF. The CDR3 region has the DNA TGCGCCAGCAGCCCTAGACAGGGAATCAGTGAAGCTTTCTTT.

CDR3 DNA sequence: TGTGCCAGCACTGGACAGACAACCTCGAACTATGGCTACACCTTC. Encoded protein: CASTGQTTSNYGYTF. The chain uses TRBV2 and TRBJ1-2; TRBD1 is a possible D gene (6 bases). The germline CDR1 and CDR2 sequences are SNHLY and FYNNEI. Trimming removed 7 bases from V and 2 bases from J, with 17 bases in between. The CDR3 consists of 15 residues.

The chain uses TRBV4-1 and TRBJ2-1, with 10 nucleotides matching TRBD2. The CDR3 contains 17 residues. V lost 4 bases, J lost 0 bases, and 6 bases stayed unmatched. Germline lookup yields CDR1 MGHRA and CDR2 YSYEKL. CDR3 nucleotide sequence: TGCGCCAGCAGCCTCGTAGCGGGAGGCAGCTCCTACAATGAGCAGTTCTTC. As protein: CASSLVAGGSSYNEQFF.

The V call is TRBV11-2, the J call TRBJ2-3; 7 bases fit TRBD2. The trim removed 8 bases at V and 3 bases at J, leaving 11 bases unmatched. The germline V gene has CDR1 SGHAT and CDR2 FQNNGV. The CDR3 covers 15 residues. The CDR3 reads CASRRGGPITDTQYF. The CDR3 coding sequence is TGTGCCAGCCGGCGGGGAGGGCCAATTACAGATACGCAGTATTTT.

The V call is TRBV5-8, the J call TRBJ2-5, with 11 bases identical to TRBD2. Germline values: CDR1 SGHTS, CDR2 YDEGEE. Unmatched junction bases numbered 4, after V lost 3 bases and J lost 0 bases. This CDR3 has 16 residues. The CDR3 sequence is CASSWGTSGNQETQYF. The CDR3, as DNA: TGTGCCAGCAGCTGGGGGACTAGCGGCAACCAAGAGACCCAGTACTTC.

The chain couples TRBV6-5 to TRBJ2-7, with unresolved D. The CDR3 is 13 amino acids. Germline-derived CDR1 and CDR2 are MNHEY and SVGAGI. The V gene lost 5 bases and the J gene lost 3 bases, with 11 bases spanning the gap. DNA for the CDR3: TGTGCCAGCAGTCCGGCCGTCTTCTACGAGCAGTACTTC. Its protein product is CASSPAVFYEQYF.

This clone was seen a few times. This rearrangement joins TRBV6-6 to TRBJ1-4, with D tentatively TRBD1 (6 bases). Germline lookup yields CDR1 MNHNY and CDR2 SVGAGI (reference sequence). Between the trimmed V and J ends, which lost 5 bases and 0 bases, there was a span of 10 bases. There are 15 residues in the CDR3. The CDR3 is CASSGTGTTNEKLFF. The CDR3 bases are TGTGCCAGCAGTGGCACAGGGACAACTAATGAAAAACTGTTTTTT.

This clone has only one observation. This rearrangement joins TRBV4-3 to TRBJ2-3, with 10 bases fitting TRBD2. CDR3 length: 18 amino acids. The germline V gene has CDR1 LGHNA and CDR2 YSLEER. The V and J ends lost 0 bases and 2 bases, in that order; junction bases with no gene match: 8. The CDR3 sequence is CASSQEGPSGGPTDTQYF. The CDR3 DNA is TGCGCCAGCAGCCAAGAAGGGCCTAGCGGGGGTCCCACAGATACGCAGTATTTT.

The chain employs TRBV18 and TRBJ2-6; no clear D. V was clipped by 8 bases and J by 0 bases, with 11 bases between them. There are 15 residues in the CDR3. Germline V lookup: CDR1 KGHSH, CDR2 LQKENI. CDR3: CASPFEVSGANVLTF. CDR3 bases: TGTGCCAGCCCGTTCGAGGTCTCTGGGGCCAACGTCCTGACTTTC.

CDR3 sequence reads: CASSPRGREDSYEQYF. The CDR3, as DNA: TGTGCCAGCAGTCCTCGAGGGCGGGAGGACTCCTACGAGCAGTACTTC. V is TRBV11-3 and J is TRBJ2-7; TRBD2 matches 8 bases. The CDR3 runs 16 residues. Germline V lookup: CDR1 SGHNT, CDR2 YENEEA. Trimming removed 6 bases from V and 0 bases from J; junction bases left unmatched: 10.

This rearrangement joins TRBV9 to TRBJ2-3; no reliable D call. Germline assignment: CDR1 SGDLS and CDR2 YYNGEE. V was clipped by 2 bases and J by 5 bases, with 6 bases between them. The CDR3 length is 12 residues. CDR3 nucleotides: TGTGCCAGCAGCGTGGGTCGAGATACGCAGTATTTT. Protein product: CASSVGRDTQYF.

The chain employs TRBV28 and TRBJ1-2; 12 bases map to TRBD1. The trim removed 5 bases at V and 3 bases at J, leaving 7 bases unmatched. CDR3 length: 16 residues. CDR1 is MDHEN and CDR2 is SYDVKM in the germline V gene. The CDR3 DNA follows: TGTGCCAGCAGTCAGGGGACAGGGGGCTTTGACTATGGCTACACCTTC. Its translation: CASSQGTGGFDYGYTF.

This clone occurred a few times. The chain employs TRBV5-1 and TRBJ1-1; D is ambiguous. V gave up 5 bases and J gave up 2 bases, with 16 bases separating them. The V gene's germline CDR1 is SGHRS and CDR2 YFSETQ. The CDR3 has 15 residues. The CDR3 DNA reads as TGCGCCAGCAGTTGGGATGGTTTTGTCAACACTGAAGCTTTCTTT. It specifies CASSWDGFVNTEAFF.

The chain joins TRBV7-9 to TRBJ1-2; tentative D call: TRBD1 (6 bases). Germline V CDR1 and CDR2: SEHNR, FQNEAQ (reference sequence). The CDR3 loop spans 14 amino acids. V was shortened by 1 base and J by 3 bases, with 9 bases between the two germline ends. This CDR3 reads CASSLVTGDYGYTF. CDR3 DNA sequence: TGTGCCAGCAGCTTAGTGACAGGAGACTATGGCTACACCTTC.

V and J are TRBV20-1 and TRBJ1-2, with D perhaps matching TRBD1 (6 bases). V lost 8 bases and J lost 8, with 15 bases in between. Per the germline V gene, CDR1 is DFQATT and CDR2 is SNEGSKA (reference sequence). CDR3 length: 11 residues. The CDR3 bases are TGCAGTCCGACCGGGGGGCTAGGCTACACCTTC. Translated, it gives CSPTGGLGYTF.

This rearrangement joins TRBV6-4 to TRBJ1-2; possible D gene TRBD1, 6 bases. Germline V gene sequence: CDR1 MRHNA, CDR2 SNTAGT. V lost 5 bases to trimming and J lost 7 bases, with 26 bases between them. This CDR3 comprises 17 residues. The CDR3 DNA reads as TGTGCCAGCAGTCCCGAGCGGGGGGCGCCTTTAGTCGGTGGCTACACCTTC. Its translation is CASSPERGAPLVGGYTF.

This clone is labeled medium-sized. The genes are TRBV5-1 and TRBJ2-6; 7 bases map to TRBD2. The CDR3 length is 17 residues. Germline V CDR1 and CDR2: SGHRS, YFSETQ. Unmatched junction bases numbered 7, after V lost 0 bases and J lost 4 bases. Here the CDR3 DNA reads TGCGCCAGCAGCTTGGGAAGCGGGGCGTACGGGGCCAACGTCCTGACTTTC. It translates to CASSLGSGAYGANVLTF.